This paragraph covers one TCR beta chain sequence. As yet, its antigen is unknown. The sample belongs to a study of T cell responses to AZD1222 COVID-19 vaccine. Whole-study context: Samples with a second dose at about 4 or about 12 weeks were pooled together.

Overall study results and limits: Baseline serology detected seropositivity in only five or six AZD1222 recipients. Nearly half of spike-specific TCRs reportedly go after variant regions that carry no mutations.

The method was immunoSEQ multiplex PCR; TCRdb's version includes in-frame clones alone and lacks a portion of them. Of about 140,000 clones in the sample, around 90% were seen once. Germline-derived CDR1 and CDR2 are SGHNT and YYREEE (reference sequence). This CDR3 contains 17 residues. With 0 bases removed from V and 3 bases from J, the gap between germline ends came to 13 bases. This material consisted of peripheral blood, taken on day 0 of AZD1222 vaccination. The chain links TRBV5-4 to TRBJ1-6; D call uncertain. The receptor's source is an adult in good health. The chain's CDR3 is CASSLAFGELYNSPLHF. The CDR3 DNA reads as TGTGCCAGCAGCTTGGCCTTTGGCGAACTCTATAATTCACCCCTCCACTTT.